This T cell receptor beta chain was retrieved from a study of blood T cell repertoires in COVID-19. At the level of the study: T cells, B-cell-depleted T cells, or PBMCs supplied cDNA or gDNA.

Sequencing used immunoSEQ multiplex PCR; TCRdb keeps in-frame clones, though not all of them. The sample records about 120,000 clones, about 90% being singletons. The sequence was collected from a woman in her 70s with acute or convalescent COVID-19. The sequencing input was peripheral blood.

CDR3 sequence reads: CASSPRGLSGYTF. The CDR3 DNA reads as TGTGCCAGCAGCCCTAGGGGGCTAAGTGGCTACACCTTC. V is TRBV14 and J is TRBJ1-2; TRBD1 matches at 7 bases. The V gene's germline CDR1 is SGHDN and CDR2 FVKESK. The trim removed 4 bases at V and 7 bases at J, leaving 6 bases unmatched. The CDR3 spans 13 residues.